The rows below give T cell receptor beta chains drawn from one sample of a study of blood T cell repertoires in COVID-19. Clones were sequenced by immunoSEQ multiplex PCR, and TCRdb holds only the in-frame ones, with some missing. The profile shows some 200,000 clones, roughly 85% of them singletons. Sequences were obtained from peripheral blood. These receptors were obtained from a woman between 65 and 79 years old with acute or convalescent COVID-19. Each CDR3 is given with its conserved first and last residue. The D gene is left open where the match is weak. Clone size appears in some rows only: once, few, many, or a class for an expanded clone.

j_gene: TRBJ2-7; d_gene: TRBD2; abundance: .; v_gene: TRBV3-1/TRBV3-2; CDR3aa: CASSPGLAGLTYEQYF; CDR3nt: TGTGCCAGCAGCCCCGGACTAGCGGGACTTACCTACGAGCAGTACTTC
j_gene: TRBJ1-1; d_gene: TRBD1; abundance: .; v_gene: TRBV6-6; CDR3aa: CASYRGTQYTEAFF; CDR3nt: TGTGCCAGTTACAGGGGCACCCAGTACACTGAAGCTTTCTTT
j_gene: TRBJ1-3; d_gene: .; abundance: .; v_gene: TRBV29-1; CDR3aa: CSVRDSGNTIYF; CDR3nt: TGCAGCGTCCGGGACTCTGGAAACACCATATATTTT
j_gene: TRBJ2-2; d_gene: TRBD2; abundance: .; v_gene: TRBV6-2/TRBV6-3; CDR3aa: CASSLLAANTGELFF; CDR3nt: TGTGCCAGCAGTCTACTAGCGGCGAACACCGGGGAGCTGTTTTTT
j_gene: TRBJ1-2; d_gene: TRBD1; abundance: .; v_gene: TRBV6-4; CDR3aa: CASSDLLGTGVGYTF; CDR3nt: TGTGCCAGCAGTGACTTACTAGGGACAGGGGTTGGCTACACCTTC
j_gene: TRBJ2-7; d_gene: TRBD1; abundance: .; v_gene: TRBV10-2; CDR3aa: CASSLTGTGGYEQYF; CDR3nt: TGCGCCAGCAGCTTGACCGGGACAGGGGGCTACGAGCAGTACTTC
j_gene: TRBJ1-2; d_gene: TRBD1; abundance: .; v_gene: TRBV20-1; CDR3aa: CSAGQDYGYTF; CDR3nt: TGCAGTGCTGGACAGGACTATGGCTACACCTTC
j_gene: TRBJ1-5; d_gene: TRBD1; abundance: .; v_gene: TRBV27; CDR3aa: CASSLSQGQGLSQPQHF; CDR3nt: TGTGCCAGCAGTTTATCCCAAGGACAGGGTCTTTCTCAGCCCCAGCATTTT
j_gene: TRBJ2-1; d_gene: .; abundance: few; v_gene: TRBV11-3; CDR3aa: CASSLEAVSEQFF; CDR3nt: TGTGCCAGCAGCTTAGAGGCGGTGAGTGAGCAGTTCTTC
j_gene: TRBJ2-1; d_gene: .; abundance: .; v_gene: TRBV19; CDR3aa: CASSINSRSNEQFF; CDR3nt: TGTGCCAGTAGTATTAATTCGCGTTCCAATGAGCAGTTCTTC
j_gene: TRBJ2-3; d_gene: TRBD2; abundance: few; v_gene: TRBV28; CDR3aa: CASSTSAGPQYF; CDR3nt: TGTGCCAGCAGCACTAGCGCCGGCCCGCAGTATTTT
j_gene: TRBJ1-1; d_gene: TRBD1; abundance: .; v_gene: TRBV27; CDR3aa: CASQTLEITGGTEAFF; CDR3nt: TGTGCCAGCCAAACCTTAGAGATTACAGGGGGGACTGAAGCTTTCTTT
j_gene: TRBJ2-2; d_gene: TRBD2; abundance: .; v_gene: TRBV18; CDR3aa: CASSPLALANTGELFF; CDR3nt: TGTGCCAGCTCGCCACTAGCGCTGGCGAACACCGGGGAGCTGTTTTTT
j_gene: TRBJ1-2; d_gene: .; abundance: .; v_gene: TRBV2; CDR3aa: CASISATGVNYGYTF; CDR3nt: TGTGCCAGCATTTCTGCGACAGGAGTAAACTATGGCTACACCTTC
j_gene: TRBJ2-1; d_gene: .; abundance: .; v_gene: TRBV12-3/TRBV12-4; CDR3aa: CASSLNSYNEQFF; CDR3nt: TGTGCCAGCAGTCTCAACAGCTACAATGAGCAGTTCTTC
j_gene: TRBJ2-1; d_gene: TRBD1; abundance: .; v_gene: TRBV11-2; CDR3aa: CASSRPGTGNEQFF; CDR3nt: TGTGCCAGCAGCCGGCCCGGGACAGGGAATGAGCAGTTCTTC
j_gene: TRBJ2-6; d_gene: TRBD1; abundance: .; v_gene: TRBV30; CDR3aa: CASERGQGGSGANVLTF; CDR3nt: TGTGCCTCAGAAAGGGGACAGGGGGGAAGTGGGGCCAACGTCCTGACTTTC
j_gene: TRBJ2-1; d_gene: TRBD2; abundance: .; v_gene: TRBV19; CDR3aa: CASSRSGRASGNEQFF; CDR3nt: TGTGCCAGTAGTCGGAGCGGGAGGGCCTCGGGCAATGAGCAGTTCTTC
j_gene: TRBJ1-6; d_gene: .; abundance: .; v_gene: TRBV5-1; CDR3aa: CASSLGVYYNSPLHF; CDR3nt: TGCGCCAGCAGCTTGGGAGTGTACTATAATTCACCCCTCCACTTT
j_gene: TRBJ1-5; d_gene: .; abundance: .; v_gene: TRBV6-5; CDR3aa: CASRPQGLGQPQHF; CDR3nt: TGTGCCAGCAGACCACAGGGTTTGGGGCAGCCCCAGCATTTT
j_gene: TRBJ2-3; d_gene: .; abundance: .; v_gene: TRBV7-3; CDR3aa: CASSLGGQGATQYF; CDR3nt: TGTGCCAGCAGCTTAGGTGGTCAAGGAGCTACGCAGTATTTT
j_gene: TRBJ1-3; d_gene: .; abundance: .; v_gene: TRBV29-1; CDR3aa: CSVEGGFSGNTIYF; CDR3nt: TGCAGCGTTGAAGGGGGCTTCTCTGGAAACACCATATATTTT
j_gene: TRBJ2-7; d_gene: TRBD2; abundance: few; v_gene: TRBV7-6; CDR3aa: CASSASSGPYEQYF; CDR3nt: TGTGCCAGCAGCGCCTCTAGCGGCCCCTACGAGCAGTACTTC
j_gene: TRBJ1-6; d_gene: .; abundance: .; v_gene: TRBV27; CDR3aa: CASAQGPYNSPLHF; CDR3nt: TGTGCCAGCGCTCAGGGGCCCTATAATTCACCCCTCCACTTT
j_gene: TRBJ2-1; d_gene: TRBD2; abundance: .; v_gene: TRBV5-5; CDR3aa: CPTGIMREVPCYNEQFF; CDR3nt: TGCCCTACGGGGATTATGCGGGAGGTACCGTGCTACAATGAGCAGTTCTTC
j_gene: TRBJ2-1; d_gene: TRBD2; abundance: few; v_gene: TRBV20-1; CDR3aa: CSVGTSRRQFF; CDR3nt: TGCAGTGTCGGGACTAGCCGTAGGCAGTTCTTC
j_gene: TRBJ2-7; d_gene: .; abundance: .; v_gene: TRBV18; CDR3aa: CASSPGSPYEQYF; CDR3nt: TGTGCCAGCTCACCAGGCTCGCCCTACGAGCAGTACTTC
j_gene: TRBJ1-5; d_gene: .; abundance: .; v_gene: TRBV27; CDR3aa: CASSFRENQPQHF; CDR3nt: TGTGCCAGCAGTTTTAGGGAGAATCAGCCCCAGCATTTT
j_gene: TRBJ1-2; d_gene: TRBD1; abundance: .; v_gene: TRBV9; CDR3aa: CASSQGQGSPSGYTF; CDR3nt: TGTGCCAGCAGCCAAGGACAGGGAAGTCCCTCCGGCTACACCTTC
j_gene: TRBJ2-2; d_gene: .; abundance: .; v_gene: TRBV19; CDR3aa: CASRVGALIGELFF; CDR3nt: TGTGCCAGTAGAGTGGGCGCCTTAATAGGGGAGCTGTTTTTT